This T cell receptor (beta chain) was profiled in a study of T cells after yellow fever vaccination. Per germline, CDR1 MNHEY and CDR2 SVGEGT. Germline trimming cut 4 bases from V and 0 bases from J; bases unmatched to any gene: 7. CDR3 length: 16 amino acids. TCRdb reanalysed the 5' RACE reads using MiXCR and keeps one entry per CDR3 protein. This sample has hundreds of thousands of distinct CDR3 sequences, with approximately 3.9% found just once. This receptor was obtained from a man younger than 35 who received the YFV17D yellow fever vaccine. This chain joins TRBV6-2 or TRBV6-3 and TRBJ1-1; 8 bases are a match to TRBD1. The specimen was PBMCs, collected on the day of the yellow fever booster vaccination. The CDR3 here is CASSFQQGGMNTEAFF. The CDR3 nucleotides are TGTGCCAGCAGTTTCCAACAGGGGGGCATGAACACTGAAGCTTTCTTT.